The clone carrying this T cell receptor beta chain was detected a few times. Its antigen remains unknown. These data belong to a study of cytomegalovirus exposure and HLA in healthy donors. Looking at the study overall: Clustering assigned approximately 78% of the approximately 400 genotyped donors to the Caucasian-associated ancestry cluster. Regarding the study as a whole: A later analysis reportedly found fewer N-insertions in an Asian-associated ancestry cluster than the roughly 670-donor mean. A later analysis associated under 20,000 TCR beta sequences with HLA alleles at a 0.05 false discovery rate.

CDR1 LNHDA and CDR2 SQIVND come from the germline V gene (reference sequence). CDR3 length: 17 residues. V lost 6 bases and J lost 9; bases outside the gene matches: 17. The PCR made use of 60 Vbeta and 13 Jbeta primers. Using immunoSEQ multiplex PCR, the repertoire was profiled, and TCRdb retains in-frame clones only, with some absent. This sample has fewer than 150,000 clones; roughly 83% occur once, and the top ten carry about 3.8%. Sequencing input: PBMCs. The sequence was obtained from a man between 40 and 49 years old in good health and CMV-seropositive. This chain joins TRBV19 and TRBJ1-6; 7 bases match TRBD1. The CDR3 nucleotides are TGTGCCAGTAGCCGACCCTGGGACAGAGGGGTCGGTTCACCCCTCCACTTT. Translated, it gives CASSRPWDRGVGSPLHF.